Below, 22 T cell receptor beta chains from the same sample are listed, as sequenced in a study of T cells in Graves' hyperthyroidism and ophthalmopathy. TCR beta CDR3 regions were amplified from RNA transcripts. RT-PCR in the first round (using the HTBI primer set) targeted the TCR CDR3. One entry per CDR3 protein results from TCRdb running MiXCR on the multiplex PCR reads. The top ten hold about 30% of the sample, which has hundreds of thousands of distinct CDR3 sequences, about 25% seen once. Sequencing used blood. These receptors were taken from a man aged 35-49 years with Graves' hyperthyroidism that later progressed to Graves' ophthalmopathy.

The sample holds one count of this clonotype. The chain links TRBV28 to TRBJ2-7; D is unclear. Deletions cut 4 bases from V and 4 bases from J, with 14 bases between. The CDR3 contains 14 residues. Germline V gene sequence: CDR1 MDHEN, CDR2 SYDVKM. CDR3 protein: CASSYRLDSYEQYF. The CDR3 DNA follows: TGTGCCAGCAGTTACCGGCTAGACTCTTACGAGCAGTACTTC. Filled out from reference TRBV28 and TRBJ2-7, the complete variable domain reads DVKVTQSSRYLVKRTGEKVFLECVQDMDHENMFWYRQDPGLGLRLIYFSYDVKMKEKGDIPEGYSVSREKKERFSLILESASTNQTSMYLCASSYRLDSYEQYFGPGTRLTVT.

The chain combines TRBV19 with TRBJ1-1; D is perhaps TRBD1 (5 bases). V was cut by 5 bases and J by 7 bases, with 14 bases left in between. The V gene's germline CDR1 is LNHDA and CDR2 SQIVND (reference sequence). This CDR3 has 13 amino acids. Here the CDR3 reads CASSLGVRVEAFF. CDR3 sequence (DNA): TGTGCCAGTAGTTTAGGGGTGAGGGTTGAAGCTTTCTTT.

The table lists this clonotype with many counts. The CDR3 loop is CASSFGGEGTTSLANVLTF. The CDR3 nucleotides read TGCGCCAGCAGCTTTGGGGGGGAGGGAACCACCTCTTTGGCCAACGTCCTGACTTTC. The V and J genes are TRBV5-1 and TRBJ2-6; 7 bases fit TRBD2. The V and J ends lost 2 bases and 6 bases, in that order; junction bases with no gene match: 17. The germline CDR1 and CDR2 sequences are SGHRS and YFSETQ. This CDR3 is built from 19 residues.

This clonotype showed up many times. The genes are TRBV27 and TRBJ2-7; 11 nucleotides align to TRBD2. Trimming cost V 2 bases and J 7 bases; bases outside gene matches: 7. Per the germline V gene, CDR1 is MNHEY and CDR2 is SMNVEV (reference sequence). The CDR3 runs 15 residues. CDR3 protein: CASSLNLAGGGEQYF. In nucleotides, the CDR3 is TGTGCCAGCAGTTTAAACCTAGCGGGAGGAGGAGAGCAGTACTTC.

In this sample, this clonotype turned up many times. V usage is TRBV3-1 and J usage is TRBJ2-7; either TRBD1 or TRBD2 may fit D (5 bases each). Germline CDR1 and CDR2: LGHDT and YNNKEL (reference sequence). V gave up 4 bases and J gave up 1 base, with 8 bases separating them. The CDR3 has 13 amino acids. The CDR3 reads CASSRDDSYEQYF. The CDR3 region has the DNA TGTGCCAGCAGCCGGGACGATTCCTACGAGCAGTACTTC.

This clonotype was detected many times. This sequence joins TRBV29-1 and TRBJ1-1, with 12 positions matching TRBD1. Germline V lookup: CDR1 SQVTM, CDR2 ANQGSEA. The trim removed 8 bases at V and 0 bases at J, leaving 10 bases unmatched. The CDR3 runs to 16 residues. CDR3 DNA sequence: TGCAGCCTTGGCGGGACAGGGGGCACTCTGAACACTGAAGCTTTCTTT. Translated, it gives CSLGGTGGTLNTEAFF. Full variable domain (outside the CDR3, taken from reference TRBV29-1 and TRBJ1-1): SAVISQKPSRDICQRGTSLTIQCQVDSQVTMMFWYRQQPGQSLTLIATANQGSEATYESGFVIDKFPISRPNLTFSTLTVSNMSPEDSSIYLCSLGGTGGTLNTEAFFGQGTRLTVV.

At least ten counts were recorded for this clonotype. The CDR3 bases are TGTGCCAGCTCTCGATCCGGGACACAAGAGACCCAGTACTTC. As protein: CASSRSGTQETQYF. This chain uses TRBV18 with TRBJ2-5, with D possibly matching TRBD1 (6 bases). Germline V gene data show CDR1 as KGHSH and CDR2 as LQKENI. The CDR3 runs 14 residues. Trimming removed 6 bases from V and 2 bases from J, with 13 bases in between.

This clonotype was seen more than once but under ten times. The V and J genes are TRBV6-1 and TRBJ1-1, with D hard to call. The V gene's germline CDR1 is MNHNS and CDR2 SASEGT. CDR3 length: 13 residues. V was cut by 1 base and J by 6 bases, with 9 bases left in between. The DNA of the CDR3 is TGTGCCAGCAGTGAAGACTCGTGGGCTGAAGCTTTCTTT. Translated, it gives CASSEDSWAEAFF.

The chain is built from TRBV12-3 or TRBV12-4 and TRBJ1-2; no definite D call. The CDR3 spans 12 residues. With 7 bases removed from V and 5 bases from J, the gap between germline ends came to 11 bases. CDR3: CASTSDGYGYTF. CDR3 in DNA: TGTGCCAGCACCAGCGACGGATATGGCTACACCTTC.

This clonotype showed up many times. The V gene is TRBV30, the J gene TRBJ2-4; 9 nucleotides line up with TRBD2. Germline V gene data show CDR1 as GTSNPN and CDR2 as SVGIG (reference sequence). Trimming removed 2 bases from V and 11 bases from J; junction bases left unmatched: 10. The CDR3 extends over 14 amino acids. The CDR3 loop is CAWSPGTSSAVQYF. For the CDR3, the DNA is TGTGCCTGGAGTCCCGGGACTAGCTCCGCGGTTCAGTACTTC.

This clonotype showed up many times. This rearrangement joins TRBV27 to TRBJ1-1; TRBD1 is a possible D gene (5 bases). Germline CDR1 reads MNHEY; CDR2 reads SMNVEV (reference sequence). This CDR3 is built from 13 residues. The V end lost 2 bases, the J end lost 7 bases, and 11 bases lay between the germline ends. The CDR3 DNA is TGTGCCAGCAGTTTAATGAGTCAGGGTGAAGCTTTCTTT. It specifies CASSLMSQGEAFF.

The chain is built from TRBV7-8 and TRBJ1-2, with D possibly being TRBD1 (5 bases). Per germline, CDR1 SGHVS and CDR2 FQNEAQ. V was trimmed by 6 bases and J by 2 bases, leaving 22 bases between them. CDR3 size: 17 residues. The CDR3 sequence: CASSTSGGAVPNYGYTF. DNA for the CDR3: TGTGCCAGCAGTACCTCGGGAGGGGCCGTTCCAAACTATGGCTACACCTTC.

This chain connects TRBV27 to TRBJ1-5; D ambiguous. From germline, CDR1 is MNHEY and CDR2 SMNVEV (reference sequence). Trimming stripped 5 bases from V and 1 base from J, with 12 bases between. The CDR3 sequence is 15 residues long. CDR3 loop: CASSPHTGSNQPQHF. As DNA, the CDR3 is TGTGCCAGCAGTCCCCATACGGGGAGCAATCAGCCCCAGCATTTT.

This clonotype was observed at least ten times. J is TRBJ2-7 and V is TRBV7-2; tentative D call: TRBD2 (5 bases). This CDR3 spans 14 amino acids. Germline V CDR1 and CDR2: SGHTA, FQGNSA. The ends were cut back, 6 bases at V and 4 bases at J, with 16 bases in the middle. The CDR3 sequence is CASRWSAVEYEQYF. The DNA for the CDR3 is TGTGCCAGCAGGTGGTCAGCGGTAGAGTACGAGCAGTACTTC.

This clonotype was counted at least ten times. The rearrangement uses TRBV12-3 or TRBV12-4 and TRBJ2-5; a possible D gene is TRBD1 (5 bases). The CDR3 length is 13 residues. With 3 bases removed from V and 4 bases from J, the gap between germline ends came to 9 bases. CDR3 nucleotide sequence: TGTGCCAGCAGTTTTTTGGGGCTAGAGACCCAGTACTTC. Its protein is CASSFLGLETQYF.

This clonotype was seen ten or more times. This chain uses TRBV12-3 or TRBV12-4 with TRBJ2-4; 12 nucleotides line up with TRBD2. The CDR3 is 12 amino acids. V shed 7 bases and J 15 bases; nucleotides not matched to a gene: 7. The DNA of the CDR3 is TGTGCCAGCAATTCAGGACTAGCGGGAAGGTACTTC. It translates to CASNSGLAGRYF.

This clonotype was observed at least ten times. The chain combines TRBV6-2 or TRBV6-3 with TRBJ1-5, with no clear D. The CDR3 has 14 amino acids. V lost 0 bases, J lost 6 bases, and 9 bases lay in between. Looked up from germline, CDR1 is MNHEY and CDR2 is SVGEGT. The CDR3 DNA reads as TGTGCCAGCAGTTACTCCTGGACGGGTCAGCCCCAGCATTTT. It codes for CASSYSWTGQPQHF.

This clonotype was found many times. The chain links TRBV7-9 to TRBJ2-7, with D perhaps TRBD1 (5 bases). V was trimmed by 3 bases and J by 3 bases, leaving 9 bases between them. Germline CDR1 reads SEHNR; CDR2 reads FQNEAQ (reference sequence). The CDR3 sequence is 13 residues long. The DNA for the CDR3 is TGTGCCAGCAGCTTCCCAGGGCTCTACGAGCAGTACTTC. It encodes CASSFPGLYEQYF.

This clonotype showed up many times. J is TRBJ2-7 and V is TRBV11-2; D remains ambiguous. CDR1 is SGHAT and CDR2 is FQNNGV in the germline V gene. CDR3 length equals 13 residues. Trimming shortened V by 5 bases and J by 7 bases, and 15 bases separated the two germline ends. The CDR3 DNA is TGTGCCAGCAGCCCGTCCGCGACTGGGGAGCAGTACTTC. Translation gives CASSPSATGEQYF.

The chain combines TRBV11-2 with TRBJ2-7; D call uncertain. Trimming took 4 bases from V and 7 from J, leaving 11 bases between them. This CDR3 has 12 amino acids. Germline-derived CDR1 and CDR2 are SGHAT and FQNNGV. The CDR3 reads CASSSFLLEQYF. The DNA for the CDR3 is TGTGCCAGCAGCTCATTCTTGCTGGAGCAGTACTTC.

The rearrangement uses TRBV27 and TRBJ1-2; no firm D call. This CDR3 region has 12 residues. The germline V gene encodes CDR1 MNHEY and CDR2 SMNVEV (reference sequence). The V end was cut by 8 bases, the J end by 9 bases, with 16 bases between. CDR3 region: CASASTPYRYTF. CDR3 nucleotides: TGTGCCAGCGCCTCGACCCCATATCGCTACACCTTC.

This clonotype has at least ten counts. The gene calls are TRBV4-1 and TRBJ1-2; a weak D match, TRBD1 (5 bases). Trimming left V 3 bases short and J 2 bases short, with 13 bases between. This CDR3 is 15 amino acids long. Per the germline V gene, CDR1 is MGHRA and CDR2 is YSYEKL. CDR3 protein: CASSHGVGDNYGYTF. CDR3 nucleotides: TGCGCCAGCAGCCACGGGGTAGGGGACAACTATGGCTACACCTTC.